This T cell receptor (beta chain) was documented in a study of memory CD4+ T cells and cytomegalovirus serostatus. The sort gate was single viable CD3+CD4+CD8-CD45RO+ cells for memory CD4+ T cells. Worth noting for this clone: What it binds is unknown.

Trimming pared 5 bases from V and 0 bases from J, leaving 8 bases between. Per germline, CDR1 MDHEN and CDR2 SYDVKM. The length of the CDR3 is 14 residues. Findings of the study overall: Repertoires predicted CMV serostatus with median bootstrapped AUC of around 0.96. Suggested: most of the CMV-linked TCR signature lies in CD4+ memory cells.

Sequencing used immunoSEQ multiplex PCR; TCRdb keeps in-frame clones, though not all of them. In the table there are approximately 27,000 clones, 76% of which are singletons. The sequenced sample was memory CD4+ T cells from blood. This sequence was found in an adult in good health and CMV-seronegative. V gene TRBV28 combines with J gene TRBJ2-1, with D uncertain. The DNA of the CDR3 is TGTGCCAGCAGTCCGGTCAGCTCCTACAATGAGCAGTTCTTC. Translated, it gives CASSPVSSYNEQFF.